A selection of T cell receptor beta chains follows, all from one sample in a study of cytomegalovirus exposure and HLA in healthy donors. The repertoire was sequenced with immunoSEQ multiplex PCR; TCRdb's copy has only in-frame clones and lacks some. The profile covers tens of thousands of clones, with roughly 90% appearing a single time and 1% to 1.5% taken by the ten largest. The sequencing input was PBMCs. Receptor source: a young woman in good health and CMV-seronegative. Both conserved end residues are part of each CDR3. The order of the fields is V gene, clone size, CDR3 protein. Rows may omit the clone size; those that give it use once, few, many or a size class.

V: TRBV7-9; size: -; CDR3: CASSLPTGFGANVLTF
V: TRBV19; size: -; CDR3: CASSIQGSGGYGYTF
V: TRBV19; size: once; CDR3: CASSIALAGGTDTQYF
V: TRBV7-9; size: -; CDR3: CASSLSGGPVVGELFF
V: TRBV28; size: -; CDR3: CASHQRDISYEQYF
V: TRBV5-1; size: -; CDR3: CASSPGQTGIYEQYF
V: TRBV20-1; size: -; CDR3: CSASQGTEAFF
V: TRBV7-9; size: -; CDR3: CASRTWFPSEQYF
V: TRBV5-8; size: -; CDR3: CAPRRTGGNTGELFF
V: TRBV12-5; size: -; CDR3: CASGLTLDRRGTEAFF